The rows below give T cell receptor beta chains drawn from one sample of a study of regulatory T cells in long-lasting Graves disease. TCRdb fed the multiplex PCR reads into MiXCR, producing one record per CDR3 protein. The profile shows some 200,000 distinct CDR3 sequences, around 19% of them singletons. These same records also appear under a second study, on T cells in Graves' hyperthyroidism and ophthalmopathy.

Sequences were derived from peripheral blood mononuclear cells (PBMCs), sampled at new diagnosis, from a patient treated with antithyroid drugs. These receptors were collected from a woman under 40 with Graves disease. Each CDR3 is given with its conserved first and last residue. A D gene is named only where the DNA matches it firmly. Size is omitted from some rows. Given values are once, few, many or a class for expanded clones.

j_gene,d_gene,v_gene,abundance,CDR3nt,CDR3aa
TRBJ2-7,NA,TRBV12-3/TRBV12-4,many,TGTGCCAGCAGTCCCCTCCCCACGGGGTCGCCCGGCGCCGAGCAGTACTTC,CASSPLPTGSPGAEQYF
TRBJ1-2,TRBD1,TRBV30,many,TGTGCCTGGAGTGCGGGGACAGGGAGCTATGGCTACACCTTC,CAWSAGTGSYGYTF
TRBJ2-7,NA,TRBV30,many,TGTGCCTGGAGTTCGGCCTACGAGCAGTACTTC,CAWSSAYEQYF
TRBJ1-6,NA,TRBV4-1,NA,TGCGCCAGCAGCCCAACCTGGGATTCACCCCTCCACTTT,CASSPTWDSPLHF
TRBJ2-5,NA,TRBV6-5,many,TGTGCCAGCAGTTACTCGTTGGCAGTCAGGGAGACCCAGTACTTC,CASSYSLAVRETQYF
TRBJ1-6,NA,TRBV5-4,many,TGTGCCAGCAGCTCGATGACAGGATTTAATTCACCCCTCCACTTT,CASSSMTGFNSPLHF
TRBJ1-1,TRBD1,TRBV28,many,TGTGCCAGCAGTTCCGGGACAGGGAGCACTGAAGCTTTCTTT,CASSSGTGSTEAFF
TRBJ2-1,TRBD2,TRBV28,many,TGTGCCAGCAGCCTAACTAGCGGGGGAGGGGCTGAGCAGTTCTTC,CASSLTSGGGAEQFF
TRBJ2-3,TRBD1,TRBV4-1,many,TGCGCCAGCAGCCAACCCGGGACAGGGGTCACAGATACGCAGTATTTT,CASSQPGTGVTDTQYF
TRBJ1-5,TRBD1,TRBV28,many,TGTGCCAGCAGTGCGACAGGGGACCTCGGCAATCAGCCCCAGCATTTT,CASSATGDLGNQPQHF
TRBJ2-1,NA,TRBV3-1,many,TGTGCCAGCAGCCGGAGCATTGGGGGGGCGAATGAGCAGTTCTTC,CASSRSIGGANEQFF
TRBJ1-3,NA,TRBV13,many,TGTGCCAGCAGCTACACCGGGGCTGGAAACACCATATATTTT,CASSYTGAGNTIYF
TRBJ2-4,NA,TRBV28,many,TGTGCCAGCGAAGGGGGGGCCAAAAACATTCAGTACTTC,CASEGGAKNIQYF
TRBJ2-5,NA,TRBV29-1,many,TGCAGCGCCGGACAGTACCAAGAGACCCAGTACTTC,CSAGQYQETQYF
TRBJ2-3,NA,TRBV12-3/TRBV12-4,NA,TGTGCCAGCAGTTTAGGACTACGCACAGATACGCAGAATTTT,CASSLGLRTDTQNF
TRBJ1-5,TRBD1,TRBV28,many,TGTGCCAGCAGTTTTGGTGGGACAGGCCTCAATCAGCCCCAGCATTTT,CASSFGGTGLNQPQHF
TRBJ2-7,NA,TRBV12-3/TRBV12-4,many,TGTGCCAGCAGCCCTGAGGGGGAGATCCCCTACGAGCAGTACTTC,CASSPEGEIPYEQYF
TRBJ2-5,NA,TRBV6-1,many,TGTGCCAGCATCGCGCAACAAGAGACCCAGTACTTC,CASIAQQETQYF
TRBJ2-7,TRBD1,TRBV28,many,TGTGCCAGCAGGGGGGACAGGGGGCACGACGAGCAGTACTTC,CASRGDRGHDEQYF
TRBJ2-7,NA,TRBV12-3/TRBV12-4,few,TGTGCCAGCAGTTTAGCCCACTACGAGCAGTACTTC,CASSLAHYEQYF
TRBJ2-3,TRBD1,TRBV30,many,TGTGCTCGACAGGGGGCTTCCACAGATACGCAGTATTTT,CARQGASTDTQYF
TRBJ1-5,TRBD1,TRBV27,many,TGTGCCAGCAGTTTATCCAGGGGGCACAATCAGCCCCAGCATTTT,CASSLSRGHNQPQHF
TRBJ2-1,TRBD1,TRBV20-1,many,TGCAGTGCTAGGGCTTCCGGGACAGGGAGCTACAATGAGCAGTTCTTC,CSARASGTGSYNEQFF
TRBJ2-5,TRBD1,TRBV12-3/TRBV12-4,NA,TGTGCCAGCAGTCGGACAGGGGGCCTTCGAGAGACCCAGTACTTC,CASSRTGGLRETQYF
TRBJ2-3,TRBD1,TRBV27,many,TGTGCCAGCAGTTTAGTGTCGGGACAGGGGGCCACAGATACGCAGTATTTT,CASSLVSGQGATDTQYF
TRBJ1-4,NA,TRBV28,many,TGTGCCAGCAGCGACGGGGTGTTTGGGGAAAAACTGTTTTTT,CASSDGVFGEKLFF
TRBJ1-2,TRBD1,TRBV6-1,few,TGTGCCAGCAGGCAGACAGGGGTCTATGGCTACACCTTC,CASRQTGVYGYTF
TRBJ2-6,NA,TRBV20-1,NA,TGCAGTGCGGGTTCTGGGGCCAACGTCCTGACTTTC,CSAGSGANVLTF
TRBJ2-7,TRBD1,TRBV27,many,TGTGCCAGCAGTTTATCCAACACAGGGGCCGAGCAGTACTTC,CASSLSNTGAEQYF
TRBJ2-4,NA,TRBV6-2/TRBV6-3,NA,TGTGCCAGCAGTTGCTCGGGGTTAGGGTCCAAAAACATTCAGTACTTC,CASSCSGLGSKNIQYF
TRBJ2-7,NA,TRBV6-1,many,TGTGCCAGCAGTACCCCCGGATGGAGGGAGACCTACGAGCAGTACTTC,CASSTPGWRETYEQYF
TRBJ1-2,NA,TRBV25-1,many,TGTGCCAGCAGGGACACTGTTAACTATGGCTACACCTTC,CASRDTVNYGYTF
TRBJ1-3,NA,TRBV4-1,NA,TGCGCCAGCAGCCAAGGCGCACGTGTCGGACGGTCCTCTGGAAACACCATATATTTT,CASSQGARVGRSSGNTIYF
TRBJ2-5,TRBD2,TRBV28,many,TGTGCCAGCAGTTTACAGCTAGCGGGAGATCTGCAAGAGACCCAGTACTTC,CASSLQLAGDLQETQYF
TRBJ2-2,TRBD2,TRBV12-3/TRBV12-4,NA,TGTGCCAGCAGTCGACTAGCGGGAATTACCGGGGAGCTGTTTTTT,CASSRLAGITGELFF
TRBJ1-4,NA,TRBV6-1,few,TGTGCCAGTTCATACGGGGGCGTAACTAATGAAAAACTGTTTTTT,CASSYGGVTNEKLFF
TRBJ2-3,NA,TRBV20-1,NA,TGCAGTGCAGGTTTCACAGATACGCAGTATTTT,CSAGFTDTQYF
TRBJ2-5,NA,TRBV7-2,many,TGTGCCAGCAGCTTGGGGACTTTCCAAGAGACCCAGTACTTC,CASSLGTFQETQYF
TRBJ2-4,TRBD2,TRBV11-3,many,TGTGCCAGCATGGCGGGGGTAGCCAAAAACATTCAGTACTTC,CASMAGVAKNIQYF
TRBJ2-1,TRBD2,TRBV7-8,once,TGTGCCAGCAGCGACCCGGGGACTAGCGGGAGAGTATACAATGAGCAGTTCTTC,CASSDPGTSGRVYNEQFF
TRBJ1-2,TRBD1,TRBV2,many,TGTGCCAGCAGCGACAGGGGACTTTATGGCTACACCTTC,CASSDRGLYGYTF
TRBJ1-1,NA,TRBV11-2,NA,TGTGCCAGCAGCTTGACCGAGGGGGGAACTGAAGCTTTCTTT,CASSLTEGGTEAFF
TRBJ2-1,TRBD2,TRBV9,many,TGTGCCAGCAGCGTCGAGCCGGGAGGTTTCTACAATGAGCAGTTCTTC,CASSVEPGGFYNEQFF
TRBJ1-5,NA,TRBV28,many,TGTGCCAGCCGGATTAGCAATCAGCCCCAGCATTTT,CASRISNQPQHF
TRBJ2-3,NA,TRBV28,many,TGTGCCAGCAGTTCTCCGACAGTCTCAGATACGCAGTATTTT,CASSSPTVSDTQYF
TRBJ1-2,NA,TRBV11-2,many,TGTGCCAGCAGCTTCTGGACTGGGACGGACTATGGCTACACCTTC,CASSFWTGTDYGYTF
TRBJ2-3,NA,TRBV20-1,many,TGCAGTGCTAGCAGTGGGAGTAAGACAGATACGCAGTATTTT,CSASSGSKTDTQYF
TRBJ1-2,NA,TRBV28,many,TGTGCCAGCAGACCCCCAGGGGCGGATGGCTACACCTTC,CASRPPGADGYTF
TRBJ2-7,NA,TRBV28,many,TGTGCCAGCAGTTTGGGGGTCCTTAGCTCCTACGAGCAGTACTTC,CASSLGVLSSYEQYF
TRBJ1-2,NA,TRBV6-2/TRBV6-3,NA,TGTGCCAGCAGTTACTTGGGCTATGGGGGCTACACCTTC,CASSYLGYGGYTF
TRBJ1-1,NA,TRBV5-6,NA,TGTGCCAGCAGCGTGGGTAATGGGGCTGAAGCTTTCTTT,CASSVGNGAEAFF
TRBJ1-5,NA,TRBV4-1,few,TGCGCCAGCAGCCAAGATATTTGGGGGACACCGAATAGCAATCAGCCCCAGCATTTT,CASSQDIWGTPNSNQPQHF
TRBJ1-1,NA,TRBV7-9,few,TGTGCCAGCAGCTTAGACGTGGGGGCACCTCTGAACACTGAAGCTTTCTTT,CASSLDVGAPLNTEAFF
TRBJ1-3,TRBD1,TRBV2,many,TGTGCCAGCAGGCCAGGACAGGCGAGGAGGGACAACACCATATATTTT,CASRPGQARRDNTIYF